This T cell receptor beta chain was recorded in a study of breast tumors, draining lymph nodes, adjacent tissues. This clonotype came up many times. The lymph nodes were axillary draining lymph nodes from breast cancer patients. TCRdb re-called the multiplex PCR reads through MiXCR, storing one row per CDR3 protein. The sample yields 100,000 or so distinct CDR3 sequences, approximately 21% seen once. The specimen sequenced was axillary lymph node tissue. This TCR was recovered from a female donor with breast cancer. Some clones in this sample may be carry-over from other donors' samples.

CDR3 region: CASSSEGEYGYTF. The DNA for the CDR3 is TGTGCCAGCAGCTCCGAAGGGGAATATGGCTACACCTTC. This chain connects TRBV9 to TRBJ1-2, with D maybe TRBD1 (5 bases). Germline loops: CDR1 SGDLS, CDR2 YYNGEE. CDR3 size: 13 residues. Trimming shortened V by 4 bases and J by 5 bases, and 12 bases separated the two germline ends.